This TCR beta chain was identified during a study of blood T cells in healthy people across ages. The second PCR ran roughly 6 to 11 cycles with a sample-barcoded 5' primer and J-beta primers. Each CDR3 protein is one row after TCRdb ran MiXCR on the 5' RACE reads. The repertoire holds 700,000 or so distinct CDR3 sequences, with 40% to 50% as singletons. This clonotype was detected a few times. Sequenced: blood. This TCR was recovered from a man older than 75 in good health.

The CDR3 reads CASTLASGTSYNEQFF. For the CDR3, the DNA is TGTGCCAGCACCCTGGCTAGCGGAACCTCCTACAATGAGCAGTTCTTC. The genes are TRBV7-9 and TRBJ2-1; TRBD2 matches at 7 bases. From germline, CDR1 is SEHNR and CDR2 FQNEAQ (reference sequence). J was trimmed by 0 bases and V by 7 bases; bases with no gene match: 9. This CDR3 has 16 residues.